This T cell receptor (beta chain) was sequenced for a study of blood T cell repertoires in COVID-19. Study-wide context: The United States, Italy and Spain supplied acute and convalescent COVID-19 samples. Sample material is recorded as cDNA or gDNA derived from T cells, B-cell-depleted T cells, or PBMCs.

Original processing methods: Estimates of nucleated cell counts were drawn from the amplification of reference gene primers. TCRdb keeps only in-frame clones here, not all; method: immunoSEQ multiplex PCR. For V, J and clone size, that table is used; D and trimming come from the DNA. In the table there are around 150,000 clones, about 88% of which are singletons. This clone was detected only once. CDR3 size: 16 residues. Per the germline V gene, CDR1 is SNHLY and CDR2 is FYNNEI. Between the trimmed V and J ends, which lost 1 base and 4 bases, there was a span of 16 bases. Seattle patient enrollment occurred during active infection, with longitudinal follow-up thereafter.

The V and J genes are TRBV2 and TRBJ1-2, with D possibly TRBD1 on 6 matching bases. The source material was peripheral blood. The source of this sequence is a woman in her sixties or seventies with COVID-19, enrolled during active disease. For the CDR3, the DNA is TGTGCCAGCAGTGAAGGTCTCAGGACAGCCCCCTATGGCTACACCTTC. Amino acids: CASSEGLRTAPYGYTF.